This T cell receptor (beta chain) is drawn from a study of immune evolution from preneoplasia to lung adenocarcinoma. Data came from immunoSEQ multiplex PCR; TCRdb stores just in-frame clones and leaves some out. This sample yields 8,000 to 9,500 clones, of which more than 75% are seen a single time; about 8% belongs to the top ten. In this sample, this clone turned up a few times. The clonotype originates from a person aged 60-80 years with lung adenocarcinoma. The sequenced sample consisted of FFPE adjacent normal lung tissue.

CDR3 DNA sequence: TGTGCCAGCAGTCTTTCGGGGGGAGAAAAACTGTTTTTT. Its protein is CASSLSGGEKLFF. V is TRBV7-9 and J is TRBJ1-4; D possibly corresponds to TRBD1 (5 bases). The CDR3 runs to 13 residues. Germline CDR1 and CDR2: SEHNR and FQNEAQ (reference sequence). V gave up 6 bases and J gave up 8 bases, with 13 bases separating them.